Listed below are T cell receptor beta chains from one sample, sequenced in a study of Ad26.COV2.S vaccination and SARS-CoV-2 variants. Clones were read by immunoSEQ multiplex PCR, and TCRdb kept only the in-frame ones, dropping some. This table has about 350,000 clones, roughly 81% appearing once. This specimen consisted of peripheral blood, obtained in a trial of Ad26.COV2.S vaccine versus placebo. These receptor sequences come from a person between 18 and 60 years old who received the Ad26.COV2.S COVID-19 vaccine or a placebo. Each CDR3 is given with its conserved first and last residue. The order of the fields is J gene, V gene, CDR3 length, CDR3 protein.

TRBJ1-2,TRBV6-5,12,CASSYGGWGYTF
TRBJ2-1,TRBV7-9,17,CASSPSKGASSYNEQFF
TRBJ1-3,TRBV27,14,CASSPARSGNTIYF
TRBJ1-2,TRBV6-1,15,CASSDAGTGWGGYTF
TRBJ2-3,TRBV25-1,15,CASSEWDRGTDTQYF
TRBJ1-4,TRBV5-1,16,CASSPRRQGDNEKLFF
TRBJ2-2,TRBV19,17,CASSFYTRQGNTGELFF
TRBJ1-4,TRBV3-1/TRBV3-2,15,CASSRRGRENEKLFF
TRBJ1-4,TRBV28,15,CASSLSTGERKKLFF
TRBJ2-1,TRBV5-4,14,CASSYRGEGNEQFF
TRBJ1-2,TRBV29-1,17,CSVGPLFRTGRDYGYTF
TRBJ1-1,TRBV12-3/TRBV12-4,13,CASSLAWTGEAFF
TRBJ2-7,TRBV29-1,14,CSVELAGISYEQYF
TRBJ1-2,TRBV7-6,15,CASSLGSTANYGYTF
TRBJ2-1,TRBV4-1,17,CASSQRARDSGHNEQFF
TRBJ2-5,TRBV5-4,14,CASSVGQGEETQYF
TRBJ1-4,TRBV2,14,CASSVNTPREKLFF
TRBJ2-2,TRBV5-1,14,CASSGQGEPGELFF
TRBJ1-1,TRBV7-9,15,CASSLEPAVNTEAFF
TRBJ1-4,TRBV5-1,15,CASSLGPATNEKLFF
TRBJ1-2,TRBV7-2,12,CASSWSALGYTF
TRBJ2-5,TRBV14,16,CASSHRLAGGQETQYF
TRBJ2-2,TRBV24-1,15,CATSDGLPRTGELFF
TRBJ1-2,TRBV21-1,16,CASSNTGDRNNYGYTF
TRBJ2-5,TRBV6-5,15,CASRSGQGVWETQYF
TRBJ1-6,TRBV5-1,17,CASSSGQASSYNSPLHF
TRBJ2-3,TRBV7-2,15,CASSYQGSPGDTQYF
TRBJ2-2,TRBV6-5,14,CASSYSGGTGELFF
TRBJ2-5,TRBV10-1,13,CASSGEIWETQYF
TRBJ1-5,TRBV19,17,CASSIRRTGPSNQPQHF
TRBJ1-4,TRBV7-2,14,CASSLGGLNEKLFF
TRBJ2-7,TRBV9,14,CASSGGGDSYEQYF
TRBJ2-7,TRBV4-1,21,CASSPYSGGPGLAGASYEQYF
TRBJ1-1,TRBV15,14,CATSKHRGPTEAFF
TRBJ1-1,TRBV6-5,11,CASRGGTEAFF
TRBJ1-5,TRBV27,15,CASSSGPHSNQPQHF
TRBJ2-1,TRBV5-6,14,CASNAGLAYNEQFF
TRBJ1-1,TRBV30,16,CAWRKRGQRENTEAFF
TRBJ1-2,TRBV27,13,CASSLQGNYGYTF
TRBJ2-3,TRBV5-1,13,CASSLSKADTQYF
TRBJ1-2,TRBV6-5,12,CASGDGYYGYTF
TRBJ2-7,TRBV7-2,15,CASSYRWTSTYEQYF
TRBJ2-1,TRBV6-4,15,CASSPGLAVRNEQFF
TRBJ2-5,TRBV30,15,CAWSVGGGPRETQYF
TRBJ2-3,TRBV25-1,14,CASSLAGARDTQYF
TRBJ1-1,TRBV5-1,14,CASSFTGLNTEAFF
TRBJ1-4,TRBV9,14,CASNRRGENEKLFF
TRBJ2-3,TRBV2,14,CASSAGAYTDTQYF
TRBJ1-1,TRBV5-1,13,CASRGPMNTEAFF
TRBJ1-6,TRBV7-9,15,CASSRRDGLNSPLHF
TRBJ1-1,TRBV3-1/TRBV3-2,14,CASSQGRKNTEAFF
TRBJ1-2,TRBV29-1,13,CSVSTGGVYGYTF
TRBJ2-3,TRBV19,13,CASSIGVADTQYF
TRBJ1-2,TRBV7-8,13,CASSFGGGGGYTF
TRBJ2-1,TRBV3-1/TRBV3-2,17,CASSQGWASGNGDEQFF